The source of this T cell receptor beta chain is a study of sequential checkpoint blockade in melanoma. The wider study: Each arm's sequence ended with maintenance nivolumab. Findings of the study overall: Tumor T-cell fraction and clonality correlated with PD-L1 and CD8+ counts. For nivolumab-first patients, baseline tumor clonality was associated with response.

This table comes from immunoSEQ multiplex PCR, and its TCRdb copy is limited to in-frame clones, with some not included. The data contain more than 2,000 clones, 20% to 25% of them singletons. Treatment in this sample: randomized to nivolumab then ipilimumab (arm A) or the reverse (arm B). In the case of this clone: Antigen unknown.

The source material was tumor tissue (inferred from file names), sampled from a patient given nivolumab and ipilimumab in sequence. This TCR was recovered from a human donor with melanoma.

CDR3 protein: CASSPRTSGATTPYEQYF. The CDR3 DNA follows: TGCGCCAGCAGCCCCCGGACTAGCGGGGCAACCACCCCCTACGAGCAGTACTTC. V usage is TRBV4-1 and J usage is TRBJ2-7; 12 bases align to TRBD2. Losses at the gene ends were 4 bases for V and 2 bases for J; bases not matched to a gene: 12. Germline loops: CDR1 MGHRA, CDR2 YSYEKL. There are 18 residues in the CDR3.